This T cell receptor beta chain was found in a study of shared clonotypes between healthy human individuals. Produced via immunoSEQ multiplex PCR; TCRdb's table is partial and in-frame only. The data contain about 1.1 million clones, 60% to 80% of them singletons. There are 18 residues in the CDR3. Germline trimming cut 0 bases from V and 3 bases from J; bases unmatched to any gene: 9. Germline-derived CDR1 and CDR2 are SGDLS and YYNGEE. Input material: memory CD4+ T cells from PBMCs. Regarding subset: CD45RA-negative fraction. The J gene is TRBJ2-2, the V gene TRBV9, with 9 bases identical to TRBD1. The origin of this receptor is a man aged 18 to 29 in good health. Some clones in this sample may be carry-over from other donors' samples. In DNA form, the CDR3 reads TGTGCCAGCAGCGTAGACAAGTACGGGACAGGGTACACCGGGGAGCTGTTTTTT. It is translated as CASSVDKYGTGYTGELFF.